The 27 T cell receptor beta chains below all came from one sample that was sequenced in a study of blood T cell repertoires in COVID-19. The assay was immunoSEQ multiplex PCR, and TCRdb's table has in-frame clones only and misses some. The sample lists about 150,000 clones; around 80% were seen once. Material: peripheral blood. The receptors come from a woman aged 60 to 75 with acute or convalescent COVID-19.

The V and J genes are TRBV15 and TRBJ2-5; D gene ambiguous. The CDR3 is 14 residues long. V lost 0 bases and J 5 bases, leaving 10 bases between the germline ends. Germline V gives CDR1 LNHNV, CDR2 YYDKDF (reference sequence). In nucleotides, the CDR3 is TGTGCCACCAGCAGAGACCATGGAGAGGAGACCCAGTACTTC. Its translation is CATSRDHGEETQYF.

This rearrangement joins TRBV4-1 to TRBJ1-1, with D possibly TRBD1 on 5 matching bases. Deletions cut 1 base from V and 3 bases from J, with 12 bases between. CDR1 is MGHRA and CDR2 is YSYEKL in the germline V gene. This CDR3 has 15 amino acids. The CDR3 coding sequence is TGCGCCAGCAGCCAAGGTTCCGACAGCCACACTGAAGCTTTCTTT. Its translation: CASSQGSDSHTEAFF.

The CDR3 sequence: CASSPRQGTNEKLFF. Here the CDR3 DNA reads TGTGCCAGCAGCCCGAGACAGGGCACTAATGAAAAACTGTTTTTT. The chain couples TRBV7-2 to TRBJ1-4, with 7 bases identical to TRBD1. The CDR3 spans 15 residues. The V gene end was trimmed by 5 bases and the J gene end by 2 bases; junction bases not matched to a gene: 5. Germline V gene lookup returns CDR1 SGHTA and CDR2 FQGNSA.

This clone occurred once. The chain uses TRBV7-2 and TRBJ2-1, with 8 bases fitting TRBD1. The CDR3 contains 14 residues. The trim removed 7 bases at V and 5 bases at J, leaving 7 bases unmatched. Germline V gene data show CDR1 as SGHTA and CDR2 as FQGNSA. CDR3 amino acids: CASTDRQGNNEQFF. Written as DNA, the CDR3 is TGTGCCAGCACCGATCGACAGGGGAACAATGAGCAGTTCTTC.

The CDR3 spells CASSLTGTAWGYTF. The CDR3 DNA reads TGTGCCAGCAGCCTGACCGGGACAGCCTGGGGCTACACCTTC. The chain combines TRBV5-4 with TRBJ1-2, with TRBD1 identical over 7 bases. Per the germline V gene, CDR1 is SGHNT and CDR2 is YYREEE (reference sequence). J was trimmed by 8 bases and V by 4 bases; bases with no gene match: 11. CDR3 length: 14 residues.

This chain uses TRBV19 with TRBJ2-7, with D tentatively TRBD1 (7 bases). V lost 4 bases, J lost 0 bases, and 10 bases lay in between. CDR1 LNHDA and CDR2 SQIVND come from the germline V gene (reference sequence). The CDR3 contains 14 residues. The CDR3 sequence: CASSTRDSSYEQYF. The DNA for the CDR3 is TGTGCCAGTAGTACGCGGGACAGCTCCTACGAGCAGTACTTC.

The rearrangement links TRBV5-1 to TRBJ1-1; maybe TRBD1 (5 bases). Germline-derived CDR1 and CDR2 are SGHRS and YFSETQ. This CDR3 contains 15 residues. Trimming stripped 3 bases from V and 8 bases from J, with 20 bases between. DNA of the CDR3: TGCGCCAGCAGCTCATCCCTTTCTGGGGGGGTCGAAGCTTTCTTT. Translated, it gives CASSSSLSGGVEAFF. The variable domain in full, with the rest retrieved from reference TRBV5-1 and TRBJ1-1, is KAGVTQTPRYLIKTRGQQVTLSCSPISGHRSVSWYQQTPGQGLQFLFEYFSETQRNKGNFPGRFSGRQFSNSRSEMNVSTLELGDSALYLCASSSSLSGGVEAFFGQGTRLTVV.

The gene calls are TRBV28 and TRBJ1-5; 11 nucleotides line up with TRBD1. The CDR3 has 16 residues. Germline CDR1 is MDHEN and CDR2 is SYDVKM. The V and J ends lost 5 bases and 2 bases, in that order; junction bases with no gene match: 5. CDR3 DNA: TGTGCCAGCAGTCCCCAGGGACAGGGGGGCAATCAGCCCCAGCATTTT. Its translation is CASSPQGQGGNQPQHF.

The chain joins TRBV3-1 (or the pseudogene TRBV3-2) to TRBJ1-2; D is ambiguous. This CDR3 region has 14 residues. CDR1 and CDR2 from the germline V gene are LGHDT and YNNKEL (reference sequence). Trimming removed 0 bases from V and 5 bases from J, with 10 bases in between. The CDR3 loop reads CASSQDLTAYGYTF. CDR3 coding DNA: TGTGCCAGCAGCCAAGATCTAACAGCTTATGGCTACACCTTC.

J is TRBJ1-1 and V is TRBV7-2; no reliable D call. Germline V gene lookup returns CDR1 SGHTA and CDR2 FQGNSA. This CDR3 region has 14 residues. Trimming shortened V by 6 bases and J by 0 bases, and 11 bases separated the two germline ends. The CDR3 DNA reads TGTGCCAGCAGTTCAGATTGGCTGAACACTGAAGCTTTCTTT. Its protein product is CASSSDWLNTEAFF.

In its sample, this clone was seen a few times. This chain connects TRBV10-3 to TRBJ1-3; 10 bases line up with TRBD1. V shed 6 bases and J 0 bases; nucleotides not matched to a gene: 5. Germline V CDR1 and CDR2: ENHRY, SYGVKD. The CDR3 length is 16 residues. The CDR3 DNA reads TGTGCCATCAGCCCGGGACAGGGGATCTCTGGAAACACCATATATTTT. Encoded protein: CAISPGQGISGNTIYF.

This clone was seen only once. This chain links TRBV6-2 or TRBV6-3 with TRBJ2-7, with 8 bases fitting TRBD1. CDR3 length: 15 amino acids. After removal of 4 bases from V and 0 bases from J, the junction contained 5 bases not matched to a gene. The germline V gene has CDR1 MNHEY and CDR2 SVGEGT. The CDR3 DNA sequence: TGTGCCAGCAGTTCTCGGACAGGGTACTCCTACGAGCAGTACTTC. This encodes CASSSRTGYSYEQYF.

This clone was seen a handful of times. The J gene is TRBJ2-7, the V gene TRBV7-9; 8 bases agree with TRBD1. The CDR3 covers 14 residues. CDR1 SEHNR and CDR2 FQNEAQ come from the germline V gene (reference sequence). V dropped 5 bases and J dropped 6; count of bases not matched to a gene: 9. CDR3 sequence: CASSPPGQGREQYF. The CDR3 coding sequence is TGTGCCAGCAGCCCGCCCGGACAGGGCCGCGAGCAGTACTTC.

J is TRBJ1-4 and V is TRBV6-2 or TRBV6-3; D gene uncertain. The CDR3 has 14 amino acids. Germline V gene data show CDR1 as MNHEY and CDR2 as SVGEGT. Between the trimmed V and J ends, which lost 5 bases and 5 bases, there was a span of 12 bases. The CDR3 is CASSLGSQNEKLFF. CDR3 DNA: TGTGCCAGCAGTCTTGGGAGTCAGAATGAAAAACTGTTTTTT.

The chain employs TRBV28 and TRBJ1-4, with D hard to call. V was shortened by 3 bases and J by 8 bases, with 13 bases between the two germline ends. The length of the CDR3 is 14 residues. Germline CDR1 MDHEN, CDR2 SYDVKM. The CDR3 nucleotides read TGTGCCAGCAGTTTTTTGGCTCGCATGGAAAAACTGTTTTTT. Its translation: CASSFLARMEKLFF.

The gene calls are TRBV30 and TRBJ1-4; TRBD1 matches 7 bases. With 4 bases clipped from V and 8 bases from J, the junction kept 4 bases outside the gene matches. CDR1 is GTSNPN and CDR2 is SVGIG in the germline V gene (reference sequence). The CDR3 has 12 residues. The CDR3 coding sequence is TGTGCCTGGACCGACAGGGCCGAAAAACTGTTTTTT. The encoded protein is CAWTDRAEKLFF.

In this sample, this clone turned up once. The chain couples TRBV3-1 (or the pseudogene TRBV3-2) to TRBJ2-1, with D perhaps TRBD1 (5 bases). V was clipped by 1 base and J by 15 bases, with 13 bases between them. CDR1 is LGHDT, CDR2 YNNKEL, per germline (reference sequence). This CDR3 comprises 12 residues. The CDR3: CASSQAMAGWFF. In DNA, the CDR3 is TGTGCCAGCAGCCAAGCTATGGCAGGGTGGTTCTTC.

The chain couples TRBV12-3 or TRBV12-4 to TRBJ2-5; tentatively, D is TRBD2 (6 bases). V was trimmed by 5 bases and J by 6 bases, leaving 13 bases between them. This CDR3 spans 13 amino acids. CDR3: CASSGGGRKTQYF. In nucleotides, the CDR3 is TGTGCCAGCAGTGGGGGAGGTAGAAAGACCCAGTACTTC.

Only a few counts were recorded for this clone. The CDR3 loop is CASRLSRGSNTEAFF. The CDR3 coding sequence is TGTGCCAGCAGACTAAGCAGGGGAAGTAACACTGAAGCTTTCTTT. This chain links TRBV6-5 with TRBJ1-1, with D possibly being TRBD1 (6 bases). This CDR3 has 15 amino acids. Germline lookup yields CDR1 MNHEY and CDR2 SVGAGI. V lost 6 bases and J lost 2, with 16 bases in between.

The chain has TRBV6-5 and TRBJ2-3; 7 bases line up with TRBD2. Germline lookup yields CDR1 MNHEY and CDR2 SVGAGI. Trimming at V came to 5 bases and at J to 4 bases, leaving 9 bases not matched to a gene. The CDR3 has 15 residues. In nucleotides, the CDR3 is TGTGCCAGCAGTAACCCAAAGCGGGGTCCAGATACGCAGTATTTT. Amino acid sequence: CASSNPKRGPDTQYF.

The chain combines TRBV6-5 with TRBJ2-1; 9 bases match TRBD2. CDR3 length: 15 residues. Germline V gene data show CDR1 as MNHEY and CDR2 as SVGAGI. V dropped 3 bases and J dropped 6; count of bases not matched to a gene: 6. Here the CDR3 reads CASSYMRGGGNEQFF. The CDR3 region has the DNA TGTGCCAGCAGTTATATGCGGGGGGGAGGCAATGAGCAGTTCTTC.

This CDR3 reads CATSGGAIFYEQYF. In DNA, the CDR3 is TGTGCCACCTCGGGAGGGGCGATTTTCTACGAGCAGTACTTC. V usage is TRBV6-5 and J usage is TRBJ2-7, with TRBD2 identical over 8 bases. The V gene end was trimmed by 10 bases and the J gene end by 3 bases; junction bases not matched to a gene: 11. The V gene's germline CDR1 is MNHEY and CDR2 SVGAGI. CDR3 length: 14 amino acids.

This clone was counted once. The chain combines TRBV19 with TRBJ1-5, with 7 bases aligning to TRBD1. CDR1 and CDR2 (germline): LNHDA, SQIVND (reference sequence). Germline trimming cut 4 bases from V and 0 bases from J; bases unmatched to any gene: 3. The CDR3 consists of 15 residues. CDR3 region: CASSRQGDSNQPQHF. The CDR3 coding sequence is TGTGCCAGTAGTAGACAGGGAGATAGCAATCAGCCCCAGCATTTT.

This clone was counted between two and nine times. This chain uses TRBV28 with TRBJ2-5, with TRBD1 matching over 8 bases. The CDR3 totals 15 residues. The ends lost 5 bases at V and 5 bases at J; junction bases unmatched: 10. The germline V gene encodes CDR1 MDHEN and CDR2 SYDVKM. This CDR3 reads CASSGTGGSGETQYF. CDR3 sequence (DNA): TGTGCCAGCAGTGGTACAGGGGGTTCAGGCGAGACCCAGTACTTC.

This rearrangement joins TRBV27 to TRBJ2-3; 14 bases map to TRBD2. Per germline, CDR1 MNHEY and CDR2 SMNVEV (reference sequence). The CDR3 contains 17 residues. V lost 5 bases to trimming and J lost 1 base; unmatched junction nucleotides: 5. The CDR3 spells CASSETSGGAGTDTQYF. CDR3 DNA sequence: TGTGCCAGCAGTGAGACTAGCGGGGGGGCGGGCACAGATACGCAGTATTTT.

V and J are TRBV5-1 and TRBJ2-3; D gene uncertain. CDR1 and CDR2 from the germline V gene are SGHRS and YFSETQ. V was cut by 0 bases and J by 0 bases, with 8 bases left in between. This CDR3 has 15 amino acids. CDR3 bases: TGCGCCAGCAGCTTGGCCGTGGGCAGCACAGATACGCAGTATTTT. Protein: CASSLAVGSTDTQYF.

The chain links TRBV4-1 to TRBJ1-1, with 7 bases fitting TRBD1. This CDR3 is 21 amino acids long. Germline V CDR1 and CDR2: MGHRA, YSYEKL. Trimming took 0 bases from V and 1 from J; bases not matched to a gene: 20. The CDR3 protein is CASSQDYTTGMLTSGNTEAFF. The CDR3 DNA reads TGCGCCAGCAGCCAAGATTATACGACAGGGATGCTGACTTCGGGGAACACTGAAGCTTTCTTT.